This T cell receptor beta chain originates from a study of T-cell reconstitution after alpha-beta-depleted transplantation in children (dated by TCRdb to about 2016). With respect to the entire study: Using TCR repertoire profiling, the study followed T-cell immune reconstitution in a quantitative way in children after TCRalphabeta/CD19-depleted allogeneic hematopoietic cell transplantation.

Here is what the overall study found, with its caveats: Over subsequent months, a decline in hyperexpanded clone frequencies was noted, and after one year, T-cell counts and TCRbeta diversity were mostly ascribed to newly produced T cells. In some patients, high TCRbeta diversity at day 60 was attributed to recipient T cells and intrathymic progenitors that had survived conditioning. Apparently early alphabetaT-cell count recovery about two months after transplant reportedly relied on only several hundred rapidly expanded clones derived from non-depleted graft cells.

The treatment or condition tag for this specimen amounts to: allogeneic hematopoietic cell transplantation with graft depleted of TCRalphabeta T cells and CD19 B cells. The transplant recipients were children given TCRalphabeta/CD19-depleted allogeneic hematopoietic cell grafts. The germline V gene (reference sequence) yields DFQATT for CDR1 and SNEGSKA for CDR2. V and J are truncated by 5 bases and 5 bases respectively, leaving an intervening sequence of 17 bases. The CDR3 numbers 14 residues from cysteine through phenylalanine. The read is trimmed to its CDR3 DNA, 42 bases read in frame from base 1. Receptor amplification or capture employed PCR. Sequenced using an Illumina HiSeq 2500. To normalize quantification of the TCRbeta repertoire, the TCR libraries were built with molecular barcoding that relied on unique molecular identifiers. TCRdb applied fastp at Q25 and MiXCR to the public reads, then kept only in-frame beta chains. Identical CDR3 protein sequences are pooled into one entry, listed with their most common genes and DNA. Here the sample has 900,000 or so distinct CDR3 sequences; approximately 15% occur a single time. Jointly, the top ten make up 5% of the sample.

Comment on this clonotype: The target of this receptor is not known. This sequence may be a read error, since a much larger clone differs from it by one base.

The specimen comprised PBMCs, mostly from graft donor cells, sampled 360 days after TCRalphabeta/CD19-depleted stem cell transplant. The V and J genes are TRBV20-1 and TRBJ2-3; TRBD1 is possibly the D segment (6 matching bases). The receptor was isolated from a male patient younger than 18 who had a stem cell transplant for acute lymphoblastic leukemia, so the T cells may come from the graft donor. The CDR3 in this case is CSASAEGERDTQYF. The bases read TGCAGTGCTTCTGCCGAGGGGGAGAGAGATACGCAGTATTTT.